This TCR beta chain was identified in a study of PD-1 blockade in classical Hodgkin lymphoma (dated by TCRdb to between 2020 and 2021). Broadly, across the study: Nivolumab dosing was 3 mg/kg intravenously every 2 weeks, continuing until either disease progression or unacceptable toxicity. To define a peripheral blood immune signature of response to PD-1 blockade in classical Hodgkin lymphoma, the study combined TCR beta sequencing with CyTOF. Summary of the overall study and its limitations: Trial patients with a complete response had baseline diversity similar to that of newly diagnosed patients, while partial responders and progressors had significantly lower diversity. Lower diversity was observed in patients in whom nivolumab was started less than 1 year after ASCT, and these patients were excluded from later analyses so that confounding by immune reconstitution would be avoided. The study covered only a single clinical trial cohort, and the causes of the repertoire differences, possibly disease activity or prior therapy, were still not defined. A significant rise by C4D1 was seen in CD4+ but not CD8+ TCR diversity (p=0.0027 vs p=0.16), with the rise being most apparent in complete responders (p=0.02). Baseline TCR diversity was reported to be lower in newly diagnosed patients than in healthy donors and to be lower still in relapsed/refractory patients.

CDR3 length: 14 amino acids, cysteine to phenylalanine. CDR3 DNA only is kept here, 42 bases in frame from base 1. Trimming takes 5 bases off V and 4 bases off J; junction bases not matched to a gene: 5. The germline V gene encodes CDR1 SGHTA and CDR2 FQGNSA. Concerning this clone itself: Which antigen it targets is not known. No much larger clone is present one base from it, and per-base qualities are unavailable.

What the time point label conveys for this sample: cycle 2 day 1 (C2D1) of nivolumab. All trial patients had relapsed after autologous stem cell transplantation, with cohorts A, B and C differing in prior brentuximab vedotin exposure. The trial cohort comprised some 60 patients with relapsed/refractory classical Hodgkin lymphoma whose best overall responses were complete response, partial response or progressive disease. Single-agent nivolumab was administered to trial patients in the multi-cohort phase II CheckMate 205 trial. An independent review committee assessed best overall response by applying the 2007 International Working Group response criteria. Trial PBMCs were collected immediately before nivolumab initiation (C1D1) and during therapy at cycle 2 day 1 and cycle 4 day 1. After peripheral blood was drawn into 8 mL Vacutainer Cell Preparation Tubes, PBMCs were isolated by centrifugation and then cryopreserved.

The Qiagen DNeasy kit was used to extract genomic DNA both from unsorted PBMCs and from the negatively selected CD4+ and CD8+ fractions. Amplification of TCR beta CDR3 regions was done by immunoSEQ multiplex PCR with primers that anneal to V and J segments. A synthetic immune receptor repertoire was used to minimize amplification bias, and any residual bias was removed computationally once sequencing was done. Per the authors' processing: Custom Python scripts were used to quantify repertoire diversity as the Shannon entropy index. Unsorted, CD4+ and CD8+ repertoires were analyzed separately, except in combined analyses where CD4+ and CD8+ sequences were merged in silico. Clonal expansion was defined as at least a 2-fold frequency increase after treatment relative to C1D1, with a pseudocount of 0.5 for undetected baseline clones. Singleton clones were defined as clones with 0 or 1 copy at C1D1, and non-singleton clones were defined as clones with 2 or more copies. Clones expanded in unsorted samples were assigned a CD4+, CD8+ or unknown annotation through matching of protein sequences in sorted samples from the same patient. Diversity changes from C1D1 to C4D1 were tested in paired samples using Wilcoxon tests. TCRdb mirrors the immuneACCESS table, restricted to in-frame sequences. Some clones are absent from its copies; in checked studies, under half trace to an unresolved V gene, and the reason for the others is unknown. V and J calls and clone size follow that table, whereas D and trimming were derived from the DNA. The sample table lists 90,000 to 130,000 clones, around 89% of them with a count of one. The ten most abundant clones make up just under 20% of the sample.

The sample was peripheral blood mononuclear cells (PBMCs), taken before the second cycle of nivolumab. This receptor was taken from a human donor with classical Hodgkin lymphoma. The sequence links TRBV7-2 to TRBJ2-7; the junction holds 10 bases that match TRBD1. The CDR3 region reads CASSPRQGAYEQYF. The DNA sequence is given as TGTGCCAGCAGCCCCCGACAGGGGGCTTACGAGCAGTACTTC.